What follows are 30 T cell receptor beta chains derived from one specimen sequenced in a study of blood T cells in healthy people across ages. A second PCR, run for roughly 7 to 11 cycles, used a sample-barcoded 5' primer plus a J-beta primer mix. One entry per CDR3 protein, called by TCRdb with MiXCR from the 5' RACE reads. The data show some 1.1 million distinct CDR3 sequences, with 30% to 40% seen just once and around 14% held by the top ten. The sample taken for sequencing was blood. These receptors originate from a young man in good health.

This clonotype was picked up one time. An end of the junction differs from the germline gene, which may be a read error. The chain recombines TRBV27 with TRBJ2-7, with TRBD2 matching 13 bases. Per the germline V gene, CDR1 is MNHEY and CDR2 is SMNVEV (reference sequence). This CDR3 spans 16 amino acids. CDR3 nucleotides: TGTGCCAGCAGCCCCCGGACTAGCGGGGGCTCCGACGAGCAGTACTTC. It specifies CASSPRTSGGSDEQYF.

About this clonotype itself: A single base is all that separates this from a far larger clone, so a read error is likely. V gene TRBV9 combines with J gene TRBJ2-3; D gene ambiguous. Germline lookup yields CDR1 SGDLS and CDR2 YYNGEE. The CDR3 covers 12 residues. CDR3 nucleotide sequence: TGTACCAGCAGCCCAAACACAGATACGCAGTATTTT. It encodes CTSSPNTDTQYF. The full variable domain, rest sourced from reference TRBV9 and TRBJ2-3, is DSGVTQTPKHLITATGQRVTLRCSPRSGDLSVYWYQQSLDQGLQFLIQYYNGEERAKGNILERFSAQQFPDLHSELNLSSLELGDSALYFCTSSPNTDTQYFGPGTRLTVL.

CDR3 residues: CSASPPGGTAHNEQFF. CDR3 DNA sequence: TGCAGTGCTAGCCCACCTGGGGGGACGGCTCACAATGAGCAGTTCTTC. The chain combines TRBV20-1 with TRBJ2-1, with a weak D call TRBD2 (6 bases). Trimming pared 3 bases from V and 5 bases from J, leaving 20 bases between. Germline loops: CDR1 DFQATT, CDR2 SNEGSKA (reference sequence). The CDR3 sequence is 16 residues long.

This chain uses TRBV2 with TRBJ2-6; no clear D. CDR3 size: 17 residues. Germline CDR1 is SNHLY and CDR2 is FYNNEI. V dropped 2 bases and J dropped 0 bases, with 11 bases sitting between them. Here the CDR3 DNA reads TGTGCCAGCAGTGAAAAGATGGTCACCTCTGGGGCCAACGTCCTGACTTTC. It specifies CASSEKMVTSGANVLTF.

CDR3 sequence reads: CASSLTQGESDTQYF. CDR3 DNA sequence: TGTGCCAGCAGCTTAACCCAGGGAGAGTCAGATACGCAGTATTTT. This chain joins TRBV7-6 and TRBJ2-3, with D perhaps TRBD1 or TRBD2 (5 bases each). Germline V gene lookup returns CDR1 SGHVS and CDR2 FNYEAQ. The CDR3 spans 15 residues. V shed 2 bases and J shed 4 bases, with 13 bases lying between them.

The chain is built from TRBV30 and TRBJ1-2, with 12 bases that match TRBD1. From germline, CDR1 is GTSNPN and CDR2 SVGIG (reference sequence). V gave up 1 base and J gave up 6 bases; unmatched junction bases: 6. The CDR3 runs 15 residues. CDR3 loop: CAWSDGTGGFHGYTF. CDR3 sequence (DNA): TGTGCCTGGAGTGATGGGACAGGGGGCTTCCATGGCTACACCTTC.

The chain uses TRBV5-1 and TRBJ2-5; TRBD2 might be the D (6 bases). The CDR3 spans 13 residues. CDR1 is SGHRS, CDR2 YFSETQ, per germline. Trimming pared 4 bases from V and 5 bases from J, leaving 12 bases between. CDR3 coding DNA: TGCGCCAGCAGCGACGCGGGAACCGAGACCCAGTACTTC. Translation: CASSDAGTETQYF.

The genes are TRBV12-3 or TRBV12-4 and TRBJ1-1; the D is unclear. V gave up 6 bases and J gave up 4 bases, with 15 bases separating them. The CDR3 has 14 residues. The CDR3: CASSELGKGTEAFF. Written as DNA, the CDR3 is TGTGCCAGCAGCGAGCTCGGAAAGGGCACTGAAGCTTTCTTT.

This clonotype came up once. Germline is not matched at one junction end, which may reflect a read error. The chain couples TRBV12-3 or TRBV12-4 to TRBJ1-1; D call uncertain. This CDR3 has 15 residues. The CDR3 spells CASSPRVATNTEAFF. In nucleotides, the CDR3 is TGTGCCAGCAGTCCAAGGGTAGCTACGAACACTGAGGCTTTCTTT.

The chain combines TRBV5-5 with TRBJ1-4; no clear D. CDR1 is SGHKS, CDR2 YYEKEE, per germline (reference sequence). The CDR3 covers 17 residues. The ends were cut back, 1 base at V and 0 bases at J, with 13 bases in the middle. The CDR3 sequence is CASSLWPVRATNEKLFF. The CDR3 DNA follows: TGTGCCAGCAGCTTGTGGCCAGTACGGGCAACTAATGAAAAACTGTTTTTT.

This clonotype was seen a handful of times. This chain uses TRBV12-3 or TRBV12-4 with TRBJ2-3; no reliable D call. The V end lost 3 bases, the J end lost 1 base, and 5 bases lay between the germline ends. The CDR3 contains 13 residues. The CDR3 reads CASSFARTDTQYF. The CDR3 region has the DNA TGTGCCAGCAGTTTTGCCCGCACAGATACGCAGTATTTT.

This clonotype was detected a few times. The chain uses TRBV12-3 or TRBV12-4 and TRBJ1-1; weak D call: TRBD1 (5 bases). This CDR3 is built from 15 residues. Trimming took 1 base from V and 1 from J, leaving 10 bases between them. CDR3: CASSLGAGPNTEAFF. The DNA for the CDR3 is TGTGCCAGCAGTTTAGGAGCGGGGCCGAACACTGAAGCTTTCTTT.

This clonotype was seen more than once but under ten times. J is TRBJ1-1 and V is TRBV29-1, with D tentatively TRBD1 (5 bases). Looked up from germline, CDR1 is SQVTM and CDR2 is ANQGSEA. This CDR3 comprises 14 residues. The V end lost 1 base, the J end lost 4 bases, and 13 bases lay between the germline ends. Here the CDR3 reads CSVEVGAWVTEAFF. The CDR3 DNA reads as TGCAGCGTTGAAGTTGGGGCGTGGGTCACTGAAGCTTTCTTT.

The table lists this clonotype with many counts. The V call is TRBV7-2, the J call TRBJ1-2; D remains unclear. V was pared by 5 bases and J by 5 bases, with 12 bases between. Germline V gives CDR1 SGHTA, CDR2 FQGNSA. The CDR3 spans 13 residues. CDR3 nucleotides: TGTGCCAGCAGCACCACAGATTTTTATGGCTACACCTTC. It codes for CASSTTDFYGYTF. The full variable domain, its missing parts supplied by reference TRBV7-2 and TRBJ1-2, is GAGVSQSPSNKVTEKGKDVELRCDPISGHTALYWYRQSLGQGLEFLIYFQGNSAPDKSGLPSDRFSAERTGGSVSTLTIQRTQQEDSAVYLCASSTTDFYGYTFGSGTRLTVV.

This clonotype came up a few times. In DNA, the CDR3 is TGCAGTGCTAGAAGGGGAGGAGTCACCTATAATTCACCCCTCCACTTT. It translates to CSARRGGVTYNSPLHF. V usage is TRBV20-1 and J usage is TRBJ1-6; perhaps TRBD1 as D (5 bases). V lost 2 bases and J lost 2, with 13 bases in between. Germline values: CDR1 DFQATT, CDR2 SNEGSKA (reference sequence). The CDR3 totals 16 residues.

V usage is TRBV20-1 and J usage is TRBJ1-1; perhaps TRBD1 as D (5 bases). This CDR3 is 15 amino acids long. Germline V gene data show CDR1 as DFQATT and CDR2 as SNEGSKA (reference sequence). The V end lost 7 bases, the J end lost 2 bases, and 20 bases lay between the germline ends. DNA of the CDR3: TGCAGTGTAACCGGGGCCCAGGGACGCAACACTGAAGCTTTCTTT. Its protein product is CSVTGAQGRNTEAFF.

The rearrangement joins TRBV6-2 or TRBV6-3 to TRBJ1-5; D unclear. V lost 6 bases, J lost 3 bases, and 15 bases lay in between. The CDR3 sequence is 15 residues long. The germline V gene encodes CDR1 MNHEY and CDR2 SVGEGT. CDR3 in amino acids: CASRHPGDDNQPQHF. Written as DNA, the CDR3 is TGTGCCAGCAGACACCCGGGAGACGACAATCAGCCCCAGCATTTT.

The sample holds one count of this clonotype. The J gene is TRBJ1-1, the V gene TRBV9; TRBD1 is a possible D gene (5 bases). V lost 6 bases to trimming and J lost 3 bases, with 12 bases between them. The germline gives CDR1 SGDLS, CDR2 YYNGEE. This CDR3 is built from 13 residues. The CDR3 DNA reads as TGTGCCAGCACCCAAGTGGGGGACACTGAAGCTTTCTTT. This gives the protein CASTQVGDTEAFF.

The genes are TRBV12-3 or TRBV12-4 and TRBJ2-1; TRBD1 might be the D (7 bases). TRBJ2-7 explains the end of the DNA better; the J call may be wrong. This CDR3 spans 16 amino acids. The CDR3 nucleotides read TGTGCCAGCTGTTGGGGGGCGGGACAGATATACAATGAGCAGTACTTC. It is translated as CASCWGAGQIYNEQYF.

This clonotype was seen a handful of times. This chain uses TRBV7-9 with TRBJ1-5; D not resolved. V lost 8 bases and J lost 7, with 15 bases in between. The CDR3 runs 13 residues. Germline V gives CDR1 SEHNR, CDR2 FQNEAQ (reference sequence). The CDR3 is CASAQEFQQPQHF. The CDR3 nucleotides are TGTGCCAGCGCTCAGGAATTCCAACAGCCCCAGCATTTT.

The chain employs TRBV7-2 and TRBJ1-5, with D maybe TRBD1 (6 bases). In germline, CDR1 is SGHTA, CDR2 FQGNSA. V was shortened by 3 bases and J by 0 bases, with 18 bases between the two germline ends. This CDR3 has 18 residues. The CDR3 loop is CASSLRGGVTHSNQPQHF. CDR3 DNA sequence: TGTGCCAGCAGCTTGAGGGGGGGGGTTACTCATAGCAATCAGCCCCAGCATTTT. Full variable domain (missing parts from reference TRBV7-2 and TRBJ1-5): GAGVSQSPSNKVTEKGKDVELRCDPISGHTALYWYRQSLGQGLEFLIYFQGNSAPDKSGLPSDRFSAERTGGSVSTLTIQRTQQEDSAVYLCASSLRGGVTHSNQPQHFGDGTRLSIL.

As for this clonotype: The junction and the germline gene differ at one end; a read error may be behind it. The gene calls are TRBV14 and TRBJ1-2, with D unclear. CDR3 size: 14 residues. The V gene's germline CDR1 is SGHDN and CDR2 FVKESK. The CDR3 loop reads CASSQGIGYNGYTF. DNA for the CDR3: TGTGCCAGTAGCCAAGGGATAGGGTATAATGGCTACACCTTC. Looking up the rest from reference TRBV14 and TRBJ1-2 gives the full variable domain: EAGVTQFPSHSVIEKGQTVTLRCDPISGHDNLYWYRRVMGKEIKFLLHFVKESKQDESGMPNNRFLAERTGGTYSTLKVQPAELEDSGVYFCASSQGIGYNGYTFGSGTRLTVV.

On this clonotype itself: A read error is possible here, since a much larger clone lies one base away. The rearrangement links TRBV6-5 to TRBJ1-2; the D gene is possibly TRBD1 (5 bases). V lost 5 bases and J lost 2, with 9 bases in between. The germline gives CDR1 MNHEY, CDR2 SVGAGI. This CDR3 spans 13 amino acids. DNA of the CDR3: TGTGCCAGCAGTGACAGACAGAACTATGGCTACACCTTC. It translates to CASSDRQNYGYTF.

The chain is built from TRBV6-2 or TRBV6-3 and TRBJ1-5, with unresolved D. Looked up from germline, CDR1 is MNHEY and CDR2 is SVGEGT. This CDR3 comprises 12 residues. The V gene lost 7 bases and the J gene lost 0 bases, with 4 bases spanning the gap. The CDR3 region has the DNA TGTGCCAGCAAGGATAGCAATCAGCCCCAGCATTTT. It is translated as CASKDSNQPQHF.

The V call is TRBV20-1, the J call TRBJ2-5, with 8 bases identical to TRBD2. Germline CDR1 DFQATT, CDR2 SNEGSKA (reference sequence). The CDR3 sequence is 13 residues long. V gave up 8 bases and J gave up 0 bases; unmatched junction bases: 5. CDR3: CSSFSGDQETQYF. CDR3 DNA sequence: TGCAGTAGCTTTAGCGGGGACCAAGAGACCCAGTACTTC.

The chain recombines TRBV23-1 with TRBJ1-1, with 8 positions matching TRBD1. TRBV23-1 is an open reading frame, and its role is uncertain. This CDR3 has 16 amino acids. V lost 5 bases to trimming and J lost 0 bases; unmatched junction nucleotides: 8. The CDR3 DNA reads TGCGCCAGCAGTGGCGGGACAGGATCAATGAACACTGAAGCTTTCTTT. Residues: CASSGGTGSMNTEAFF.

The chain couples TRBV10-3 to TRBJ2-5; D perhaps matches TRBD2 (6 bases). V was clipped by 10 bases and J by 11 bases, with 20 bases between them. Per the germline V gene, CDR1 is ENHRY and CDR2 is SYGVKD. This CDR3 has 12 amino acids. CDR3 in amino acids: CATGGLGNEQYF. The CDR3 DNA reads TGTGCCACCGGGGGTTTAGGTAATGAGCAGTACTTC.

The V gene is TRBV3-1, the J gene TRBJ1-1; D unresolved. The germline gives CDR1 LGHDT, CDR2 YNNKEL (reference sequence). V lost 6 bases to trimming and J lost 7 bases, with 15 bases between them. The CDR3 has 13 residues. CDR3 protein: CASSLFRGLEAFF. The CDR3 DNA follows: TGTGCCAGCAGTCTTTTTAGAGGGCTTGAAGCTTTCTTT.

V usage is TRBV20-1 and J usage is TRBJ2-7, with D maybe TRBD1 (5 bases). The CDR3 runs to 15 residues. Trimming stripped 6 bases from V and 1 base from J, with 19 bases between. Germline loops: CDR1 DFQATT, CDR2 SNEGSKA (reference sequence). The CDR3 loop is CSAKGPLTASYEQYF. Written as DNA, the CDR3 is TGCAGTGCCAAGGGGCCACTGACAGCTTCCTACGAGCAGTACTTC.

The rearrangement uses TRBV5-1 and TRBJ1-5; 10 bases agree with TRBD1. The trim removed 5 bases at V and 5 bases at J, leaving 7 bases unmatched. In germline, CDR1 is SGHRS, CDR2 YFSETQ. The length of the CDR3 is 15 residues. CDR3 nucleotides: TGCGCCAGCAGGACCGGGACAGGGGAGGATCAGCCCCAGCATTTT. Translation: CASRTGTGEDQPQHF.